This T cell receptor (beta chain) appears in the sequencing data of a study of OX40 agonist ivuxolimab in advanced cancers. Study-level information: In this cohort, patients received ivuxolimab, an agonistic anti-OX40 (CD134) antibody. One patient with hepatocellular carcinoma and two with cutaneous melanoma, three in all, had partial responses. Study observations and caveats: In CD8+ T cells, expanded clones were on average more numerous than in CD4+.

The data were produced by immunoSEQ multiplex PCR, yet TCRdb's version contains in-frame clones alone and is incomplete. The sample has 52,000 or so clones, roughly 84% seen once; the top ten hold 4.5% to 5.5%. Note on this clone: The target antigen is unknown.

The TCR sequence derives from an adult with an advanced solid tumor such as melanoma, head and neck, liver or kidney cancer. The sample here was CD4+ or CD8+ T cells sorted from blood, taken in a trial of the OX40 agonist ivuxolimab.

CDR3 residues: CASRDLYEQYF. The CDR3 DNA follows: TGTGCCAGCAGGGATCTTTACGAGCAGTACTTC. The chain uses TRBV27 and TRBJ2-7; D is unclear. CDR1 is MNHEY and CDR2 is SMNVEV in the germline V gene (reference sequence). Trimming cost V 6 bases and J 4 bases, with 7 bases left between them. This CDR3 contains 11 residues.